These T cell receptor beta chains were read from a single sample in a study of blood T cells in healthy people across ages. TCRdb redid the calling of the 5' RACE reads with MiXCR, one entry per CDR3 protein. The sample records approximately 1,000,000 distinct CDR3 sequences, 35% to 45% being singletons. Input material: blood. These receptors were obtained from a young man in good health. Each CDR3 is given with its conserved first and last residue. D genes are given only for firm matches. Part of the rows lack a size; the others show once, few, many or a class for expanded clones.

v_call,d_call,cdr3_length,clone_size,j_call,cdr3_aa,cdr3_nt
TRBV6-2/TRBV6-3,TRBD1,17,many,TRBJ2-7,CASSPRTGTSAFYEQYF,TGTGCCAGCAGCCCTCGGACAGGGACATCAGCCTTCTACGAGCAGTACTTC
TRBV7-2,TRBD2,16,many,TRBJ2-3,CASSLPSGGGTDTQYF,TGTGCCAGCAGCTTACCGAGCGGGGGGGGCACAGATACGCAGTATTTT
TRBV12-3/TRBV12-4,TRBD1,13,few,TRBJ1-1,CASSLEGTGAAFF,TGTGCCAGCAGTTTAGAGGGCACAGGGGCAGCTTTCTTT
TRBV6-2/TRBV6-3,TRBD1,16,few,TRBJ1-1,CASSYDHRGRRTEAFF,TGTGCCAGCAGTTACGACCACAGGGGAAGGAGGACTGAAGCTTTCTTT
TRBV7-2,.,16,few,TRBJ1-2,CASSPPPGVGNYGYTF,TGTGCCAGCAGCCCTCCCCCAGGTGTAGGGAACTATGGCTACACCTTC
TRBV4-2,.,15,few,TRBJ2-7,CASSQDKGRYYEQYF,TGTGCCAGCAGCCAAGATAAGGGCAGATACTACGAGCAGTACTTC
TRBV20-1,TRBD1,13,few,TRBJ1-5,CSASQGARQPQHF,TGCAGTGCTTCCCAGGGGGCGAGGCAGCCCCAGCATTTT
TRBV7-2,TRBD2,16,few,TRBJ2-1,CASSSVISGGANEQFF,TGTGCCAGCAGCTCCGTAATTAGCGGGGGGGCCAATGAGCAGTTCTTC
TRBV7-8,TRBD1,16,.,TRBJ1-5,CASSPQTGGGNQPQHF,TGTGCCAGCAGCCCCCAGACAGGGGGTGGTAATCAGCCCCAGCATTTT
TRBV12-3/TRBV12-4,.,14,.,TRBJ2-2,CASSLEGWAGELFF,TGTGCCAGCAGTTTAGAAGGGTGGGCCGGGGAGCTGTTTTTT
TRBV9,.,14,many,TRBJ1-2,CASSVGGEDYGYTF,TGTGCCAGCAGCGTAGGAGGGGAGGACTATGGCTACACCTTC
TRBV20-1,.,14,.,TRBJ1-3,CSAGRGICGNTIYF,TGCAGTGCTGGGAGGGGGATCTGTGGAAACACCATATATTTT
TRBV27,.,15,.,TRBJ2-1,CASSLQQHPYNEQFF,TGTGCCAGCAGCTTACAGCAGCACCCCTACAATGAGCAGTTCTTC
TRBV3-1,.,13,.,TRBJ1-4,CASSPATVEKLFF,TGTGCCAGCAGCCCCGCTACTGTTGAAAAACTGTTTTTT
TRBV7-9,.,12,.,TRBJ1-3,CASRLSGNTIYF,TGTGCCAGCAGACTCTCTGGAAACACCATATATTTT
TRBV10-3,TRBD1,15,few,TRBJ1-1,CAIRSGQGLNTEAFF,TGTGCCATCAGATCCGGACAGGGTTTGAACACTGAAGCTTTCTTT
TRBV20-1,.,13,few,TRBJ1-5,CSAKATGNQPQHF,TGCAGTGCTAAGGCTACGGGCAATCAGCCCCAGCATTTT
TRBV6-4,.,16,.,TRBJ1-4,CASSETKTSANEKLFF,TGTGCCAGCAGTGAGACCAAGACCTCAGCTAATGAAAAACTGTTTTTT